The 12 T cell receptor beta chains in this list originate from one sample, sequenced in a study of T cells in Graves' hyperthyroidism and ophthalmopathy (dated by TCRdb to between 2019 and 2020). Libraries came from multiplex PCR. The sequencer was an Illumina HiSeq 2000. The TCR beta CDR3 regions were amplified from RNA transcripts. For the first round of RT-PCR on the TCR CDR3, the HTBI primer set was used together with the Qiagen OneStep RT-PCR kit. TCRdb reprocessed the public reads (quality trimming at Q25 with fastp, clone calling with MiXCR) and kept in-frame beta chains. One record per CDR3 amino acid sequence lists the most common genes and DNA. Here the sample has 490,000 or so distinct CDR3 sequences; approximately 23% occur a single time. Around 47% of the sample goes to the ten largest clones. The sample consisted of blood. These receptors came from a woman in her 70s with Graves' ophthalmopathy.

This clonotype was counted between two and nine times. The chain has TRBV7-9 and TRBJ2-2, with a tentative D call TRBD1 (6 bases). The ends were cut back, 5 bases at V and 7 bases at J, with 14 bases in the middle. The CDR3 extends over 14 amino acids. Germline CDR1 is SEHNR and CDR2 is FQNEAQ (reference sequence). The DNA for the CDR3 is TGTGCCAGCAGCCTCTACAGGGACGGCGGGGAGCTGTTTTTT. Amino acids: CASSLYRDGGELFF.

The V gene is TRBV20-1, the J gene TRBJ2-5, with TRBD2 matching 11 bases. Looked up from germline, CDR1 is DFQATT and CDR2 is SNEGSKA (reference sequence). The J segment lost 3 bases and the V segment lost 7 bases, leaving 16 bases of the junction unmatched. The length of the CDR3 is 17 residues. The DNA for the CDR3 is TGCAGTGTCCCGGCTGCTACTCCGGGACTAGCGGAAGAGACCCAGTACTTC. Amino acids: CSVPAATPGLAEETQYF.

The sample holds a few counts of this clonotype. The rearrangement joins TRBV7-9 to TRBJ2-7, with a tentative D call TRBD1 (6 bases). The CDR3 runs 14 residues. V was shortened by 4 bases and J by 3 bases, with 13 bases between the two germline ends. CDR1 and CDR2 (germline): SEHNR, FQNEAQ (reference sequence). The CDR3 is CASSSTGTNYEQYF. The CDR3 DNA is TGTGCCAGCAGCTCCACCGGGACAAACTACGAGCAGTACTTC.

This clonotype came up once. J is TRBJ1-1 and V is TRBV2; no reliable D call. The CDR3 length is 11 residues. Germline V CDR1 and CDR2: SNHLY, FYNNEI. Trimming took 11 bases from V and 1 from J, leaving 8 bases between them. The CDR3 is CAASENTEAFF. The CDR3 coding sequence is TGTGCCGCCTCAGAGAACACTGAAGCTTTCTTT.

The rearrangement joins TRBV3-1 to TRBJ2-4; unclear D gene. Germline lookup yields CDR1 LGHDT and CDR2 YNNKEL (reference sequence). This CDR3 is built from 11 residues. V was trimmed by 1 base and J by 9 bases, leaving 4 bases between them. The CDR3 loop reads CASSQAGIQYF. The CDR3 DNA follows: TGTGCCAGCAGCCAAGCGGGCATTCAGTACTTC.

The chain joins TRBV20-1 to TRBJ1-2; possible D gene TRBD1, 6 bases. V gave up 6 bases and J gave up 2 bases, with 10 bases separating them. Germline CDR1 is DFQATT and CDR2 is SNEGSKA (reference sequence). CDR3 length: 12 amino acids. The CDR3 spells CSAIDRNYGYTF. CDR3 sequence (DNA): TGCAGTGCCATAGACAGGAACTATGGCTACACCTTC.

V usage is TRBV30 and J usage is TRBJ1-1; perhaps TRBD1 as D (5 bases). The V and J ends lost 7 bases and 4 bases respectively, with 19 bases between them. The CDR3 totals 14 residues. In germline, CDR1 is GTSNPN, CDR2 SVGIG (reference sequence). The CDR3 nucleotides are TGTGCCTTAAATCGCCAGGGTTTAGGCACTGAAGCTTTCTTT. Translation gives CALNRQGLGTEAFF. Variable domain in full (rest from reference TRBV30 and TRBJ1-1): SQTIHQWPATLVQPVGSPLSLECTVEGTSNPNLYWYRQAAGRGLQLLFYSVGIGQISSEVPQNLSASRPQDRQFILSSKKLLLSDSGFYLCALNRQGLGTEAFFGQGTRLTVV.

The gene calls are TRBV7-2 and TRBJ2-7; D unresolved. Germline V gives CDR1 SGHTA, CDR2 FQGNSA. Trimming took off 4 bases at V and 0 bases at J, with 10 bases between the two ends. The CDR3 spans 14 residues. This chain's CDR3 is CASSSPMSSYEQYF. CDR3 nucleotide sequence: TGTGCCAGCAGCTCCCCTATGAGCTCCTACGAGCAGTACTTC.

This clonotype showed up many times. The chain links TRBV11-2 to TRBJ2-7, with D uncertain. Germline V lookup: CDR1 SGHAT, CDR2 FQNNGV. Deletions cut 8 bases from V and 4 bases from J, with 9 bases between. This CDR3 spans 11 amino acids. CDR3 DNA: TGTGCCAGCCAAAGCCTTTACGAGCAGTACTTC. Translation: CASQSLYEQYF. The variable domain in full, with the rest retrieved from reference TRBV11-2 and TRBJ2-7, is EAGVAQSPRYKIIEKRQSVAFWCNPISGHATLYWYQQILGQGPKLLIQFQNNGVVDDSQLPKDRFSAERLKGVDSTLKIQPAKLEDSAVYLCASQSLYEQYFGPGTRLTVT.

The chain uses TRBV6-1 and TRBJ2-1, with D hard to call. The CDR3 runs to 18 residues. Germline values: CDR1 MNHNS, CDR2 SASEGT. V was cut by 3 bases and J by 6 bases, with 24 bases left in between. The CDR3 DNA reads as TGTGCCAGCAGTGACTACTTGGCCCGAATAAAGGGCAGCAATGAGCAGTTCTTC. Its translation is CASSDYLARIKGSNEQFF.

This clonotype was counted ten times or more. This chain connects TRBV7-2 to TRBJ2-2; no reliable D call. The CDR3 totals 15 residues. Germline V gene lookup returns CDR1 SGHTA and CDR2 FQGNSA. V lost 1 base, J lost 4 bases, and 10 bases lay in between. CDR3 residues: CASSLGLGGTGELFF. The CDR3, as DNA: TGTGCCAGCAGCTTAGGGCTAGGTGGCACCGGGGAGCTGTTTTTT.

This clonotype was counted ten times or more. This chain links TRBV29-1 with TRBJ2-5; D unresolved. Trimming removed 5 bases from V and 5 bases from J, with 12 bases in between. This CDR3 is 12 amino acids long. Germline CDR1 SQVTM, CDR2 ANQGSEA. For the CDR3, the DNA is TGCAGCGTTTGGTCGGACCGGGAGACCCAGTACTTC. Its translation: CSVWSDRETQYF. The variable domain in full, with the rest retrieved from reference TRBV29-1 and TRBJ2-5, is SAVISQKPSRDICQRGTSLTIQCQVDSQVTMMFWYRQQPGQSLTLIATANQGSEATYESGFVIDKFPISRPNLTFSTLTVSNMSPEDSSIYLCSVWSDRETQYFGPGTRLLVL.